A selection of T cell receptor beta chains follows, all from one sample in a study of blood T cell repertoires in COVID-19. Profiled with immunoSEQ multiplex PCR; TCRdb holds only in-frame clones, not every one. The sample holds around 270,000 clones, about 80% seen once. Sequenced material: peripheral blood. The origin of the receptors is a person between 65 and 79 years old with COVID-19, enrolled during active disease. Each CDR3 is given with its conserved first and last residue. D genes are given only for firm matches. Size values are once, few and many counts, or a class for expanded clones, and some rows have none.

>TRBJ2-2|NA|NA|TRBV11-3
TGTGCCAGCAGCCCAGGCCCAAACACCGGGGAGCTGTTTTTT
CASSPGPNTGELFF
>TRBJ1-6|NA|TRBD1|TRBV7-2
TGTGCCAGCAGCATCGTGGACAGGGCTAATTCACCCCTCCACTTT
CASSIVDRANSPLHF
>TRBJ2-7|NA|TRBD1|TRBV6-5
TGTGCCAGCATGGGACAGTGGGGGTCCTACGAGCAGTACTTC
CASMGQWGSYEQYF
>TRBJ2-1|NA|TRBD2|TRBV18
TGTGCCAGCTCACCTGGGACTAGGGCCTACAATGAGCAGTTCTTC
CASSPGTRAYNEQFF
>TRBJ1-2|NA|TRBD1|TRBV7-2
TGTGCCAGCAGCAGGACAGGGGACGGCTACACCTTC
CASSRTGDGYTF
>TRBJ2-1|NA|TRBD1|TRBV5-1
TGCGCCAGCAGCTCCACCAGGACAGGGACCTACAATGAGCAGTTCTTC
CASSSTRTGTYNEQFF
>TRBJ2-7|NA|NA|TRBV9
TGTGCCAGCAGCCCTCCAGGGGCGTCCTACGAGCAGTACTTC
CASSPPGASYEQYF
>TRBJ1-1|NA|TRBD1|TRBV29-1
TGCAGCGCCGAAGGACAGGGATTGAACACTGAAGCTTTCTTT
CSAEGQGLNTEAFF
>TRBJ2-2|NA|NA|TRBV9
TGTGCCAGCAGCGTATCAGGCACCGGGGAGCTGTTTTTT
CASSVSGTGELFF
>TRBJ1-5|NA|TRBD1|TRBV7-2
TGTGCCAGCAGCTCCTCCGGACAGGGGAGAGAGCCCCAGCATTTT
CASSSSGQGREPQHF
>TRBJ2-2|few|NA|TRBV9
TGTGCCAGCAGCCCAACCCTCGTCGGGGTAGCCGGGGAGCTGTTTTTT
CASSPTLVGVAGELFF
>TRBJ2-3|NA|NA|TRBV11-3
NA
CASSFGPGSTDTQYF
>TRBJ2-6|NA|TRBD2|TRBV7-8
TGTGCCAGCAGCTTAACGGGACTAGCGAGCTCTGGGGCCAACGTCCTGACTTTC
CASSLTGLASSGANVLTF
>TRBJ2-5|NA|TRBD2|TRBV3-1/TRBV3-2
TGTGCCAGCAGCCAACGGCTAGCGGGAACAGAGACCCAGTACTTC
CASSQRLAGTETQYF
>TRBJ2-7|NA|TRBD1|TRBV27
TGTGCCAGCAGTTACTTAGCGGGCAAACAGGGGGCGGACGAGCAGTACTTC
CASSYLAGKQGADEQYF
>TRBJ1-1|NA|NA|TRBV5-1
TGCGCCAGCAGCTTGGAGATCAGATTGAACACTGAAGCTTTCTTT
CASSLEIRLNTEAFF
>TRBJ2-2|NA|NA|TRBV15
TGTGCCACCAGCACCGGGGTTACGGGGGTAAACACCGGGGAGCTGTTTTTT
CATSTGVTGVNTGELFF
>TRBJ2-7|few|NA|TRBV11-2
TGTGCCAGCAGCTGGGTGACAGGTTTCTCCTACGAGCAGTACTTC
CASSWVTGFSYEQYF
>TRBJ1-2|NA|NA|TRBV6-2/TRBV6-3
TGTGCCAGCAGTTTAAACCCACGGTCCGGCTACACCTTC
CASSLNPRSGYTF
>TRBJ1-6|NA|TRBD1|TRBV5-1
TGCGCCAGCAGCTCAGGACAGGCGTCACCCCTCCACTTT
CASSSGQASPLHF
>TRBJ2-2|NA|TRBD2|TRBV7-6
TGTGCCAGCAGCCGGGGACTAGCAGGGACCGGGGAGCTGTTTTTT
CASSRGLAGTGELFF
>TRBJ1-1|NA|NA|TRBV6-2/TRBV6-3
TGTGCCAGCAGTTACAGCCAGGTTAACACTGAAGCTTTCTTT
CASSYSQVNTEAFF
>TRBJ2-2|NA|TRBD1|TRBV6-1
TGTGCCAGCAGTGAACCGGGACAGTACACCGGGGAGCTGTTTTTT
CASSEPGQYTGELFF
>TRBJ1-3|NA|TRBD1|TRBV4-2
TGTGCCAGCAGCCAAGCCGACAGGGGGTATAGAAACACCATATATTTT
CASSQADRGYRNTIYF
>TRBJ2-5|NA|TRBD2|TRBV5-5
TGTGCCAGCAGCTTGGCGCCAGCGGGGGTCCTCCAAGAGACCCAGTACTTC
CASSLAPAGVLQETQYF
>TRBJ2-2|NA|TRBD2|TRBV7-9
TGTGCCAGCAGCAGACTAGCGGGAGAAACCGGGGAGCTGTTTTTT
CASSRLAGETGELFF
>TRBJ2-2|NA|NA|TRBV18
TGTGCCAGCTCGGCCTCGGGAGACACCGGGGAGCTGTTTTTT
CASSASGDTGELFF
>TRBJ1-2|NA|NA|TRBV2
TGTGCCAGCAATCTGGGCACTGGTGGCTACACCTTC
CASNLGTGGYTF